Following are 30 T cell receptor beta chains from one sample sequenced in a study of blood T cells in healthy people across ages. A J-beta primer mix and a sample-barcoded 5' primer were used in a second PCR of about 7 to 12 cycles. TCRdb reanalysed the 5' RACE reads using MiXCR and keeps one entry per CDR3 protein. Of about a million distinct CDR3 sequences listed, just over 50% are singletons. The specimen sequenced was blood. The receptor source for this set is a woman aged 60-75 years in good health.

The chain employs TRBV28 and TRBJ2-1, with TRBD2 identical over 7 bases. The CDR3 length is 15 residues. Germline V gene sequence: CDR1 MDHEN, CDR2 SYDVKM. V gave up 4 bases and J gave up 3 bases; unmatched junction bases: 6. The CDR3 DNA sequence: TGTGCCAGCAGTTCCCCCAGCGGGATCTACAATGAGCAGTTCTTC. Translated, it gives CASSSPSGIYNEQFF.

The chain carries TRBV2 and TRBJ2-1; D unresolved. The germline V gene encodes CDR1 SNHLY and CDR2 FYNNEI. This CDR3 spans 14 amino acids. V lost 7 bases and J lost 2, with 12 bases in between. The CDR3 spells CASTLESTYNEQFF. CDR3 nucleotides: TGTGCCAGCACCCTAGAGTCAACCTACAATGAGCAGTTCTTC.

This clonotype was picked up a small number of times. The chain links TRBV7-2 to TRBJ2-5, with TRBD2 matching 15 bases. CDR3 length: 19 residues. The V gene end was trimmed by 0 bases and the J gene end by 5 bases; junction bases not matched to a gene: 10. From germline, CDR1 is SGHTA and CDR2 FQGNSA. This chain's CDR3 is CASSLAGPGLAGGWETQYF. In DNA, the CDR3 is TGTGCCAGCAGCTTAGCGGGACCGGGACTAGCGGGAGGTTGGGAGACCCAGTACTTC.

A few counts support this clonotype. This sequence joins TRBV28 and TRBJ2-7; D might be TRBD1 or TRBD2, each matching 6 bases. The CDR3 runs to 14 residues. Deletions cut 8 bases from V and 4 bases from J, with 18 bases between. Germline CDR1 is MDHEN and CDR2 is SYDVKM. The CDR3 nucleotides are TGTGCCAGCTCCCTCGGGGGCGCAGTATACGAGCAGTACTTC. This encodes CASSLGGAVYEQYF.

V usage is TRBV15 and J usage is TRBJ2-1; possible D gene TRBD1, 5 bases. CDR1 LNHNV and CDR2 YYDKDF come from the germline V gene (reference sequence). The length of the CDR3 is 14 residues. With 3 bases removed from V and 7 bases from J, the gap between germline ends came to 13 bases. In DNA, the CDR3 is TGTGCCACCAGCAGGAGCCAGGGTAGTAATGAGCAGTTCTTC. Translated: CATSRSQGSNEQFF.

The chain is built from TRBV4-1 and TRBJ1-4; perhaps TRBD1 as D (5 bases). CDR1 MGHRA and CDR2 YSYEKL come from the germline V gene. Trimming cost V 6 bases and J 2 bases, with 19 bases left between them. The CDR3 is made up of 17 amino acids. Here the CDR3 DNA reads TGCGCCAGCAGGTCCCTTGGGGGAGGAGTGACTAATGAAAAACTGTTTTTT. This translates into CASRSLGGGVTNEKLFF.

This clonotype was observed once. The chain's CDR3 is CASSLLSGAPTDTQYF. The CDR3 DNA sequence: TGTGCCAGCTCACTTCTTAGCGGGGCCCCGACAGATACGCAGTATTTT. V and J are TRBV18 and TRBJ2-3, with 8 bases fitting TRBD2. The CDR3 extends over 16 amino acids. CDR1 and CDR2 (germline): KGHSH, LQKENI. Losses at the gene ends were 4 bases for V and 3 bases for J; bases not matched to a gene: 9.

Concerning this clonotype: The junction does not match germline at one end; this may be a read error. The chain combines TRBV2 with TRBJ2-5, with D unclear. The length of the CDR3 is 11 residues. Germline V gene sequence: CDR1 SNHLY, CDR2 FYNNEI. The CDR3 loop is CASRDLETQYF. For the CDR3, the DNA is TGTGCCAGCCGTGACTTGGAGACCCAGTACTTC.

This clonotype was seen just once. The chain links TRBV9 to TRBJ2-7; TRBD1 aligns across 9 bases. This CDR3 is 15 amino acids long. Germline V CDR1 and CDR2: SGDLS, YYNGEE. Losses at the gene ends were 4 bases for V and 3 bases for J; bases not matched to a gene: 8. CDR3 loop: CASSPSGTGFYEQYF. CDR3 bases: TGTGCCAGCAGCCCGAGTGGGACAGGGTTCTACGAGCAGTACTTC.

The rearrangement links TRBV29-1 to TRBJ2-7, with unresolved D. The CDR3 covers 11 residues. The germline gives CDR1 SQVTM, CDR2 ANQGSEA. V was pared by 2 bases and J by 4 bases, with 6 bases between. CDR3 sequence reads: CSVEWGYEQYF. Here the CDR3 DNA reads TGCAGCGTTGAATGGGGTTACGAGCAGTACTTC.

The gene calls are TRBV28 and TRBJ1-2; weak D call: TRBD1 (6 bases). The germline V gene encodes CDR1 MDHEN and CDR2 SYDVKM. The V gene lost 5 bases and the J gene lost 3 bases, with 10 bases spanning the gap. The CDR3 consists of 13 residues. DNA of the CDR3: TGTGCCAGCAGTGGGGGCGCGCACTATGGCTACACCTTC. This encodes CASSGGAHYGYTF.

This clonotype appeared a few times. The chain couples TRBV7-2 to TRBJ2-1; 7 bases map to TRBD1. The CDR3 spans 14 residues. V lost 5 bases to trimming and J lost 7 bases; unmatched junction nucleotides: 8. In germline, CDR1 is SGHTA, CDR2 FQGNSA. CDR3 residues: CASSPSTGRNEQFF. The CDR3 DNA follows: TGTGCCAGCAGCCCTTCGACAGGGCGAAATGAGCAGTTCTTC.

This clonotype has more than one count but fewer than ten. The V and J genes are TRBV9 and TRBJ1-6, with 7 bases lining up with TRBD1. Trimming at V came to 0 bases and at J to 10 bases, leaving 4 bases not matched to a gene. The CDR3 totals 14 residues. CDR1 is SGDLS and CDR2 is YYNGEE in the germline V gene. The CDR3 DNA reads TGTGCCAGCAGCGTAGGACAGGGTGAATCACCCCTCCACTTT. Translating it yields CASSVGQGESPLHF.

The chain joins TRBV10-3 to TRBJ2-7, with 10 bases aligning to TRBD1. The junction had 4 bases not matched to a gene; V was cut back by 7 bases and J by 1 base. There are 14 residues in the CDR3. Per the germline V gene, CDR1 is ENHRY and CDR2 is SYGVKD. In nucleotides, the CDR3 is TGTGCCATCACTCCGGGACAGGGGTCCTACGAGCAGTACTTC. Translating gives CAITPGQGSYEQYF.

The genes are TRBV20-1 and TRBJ2-5; 11 bases are shared with TRBD2. This CDR3 is built from 17 residues. J was trimmed by 5 bases and V by 3 bases; bases with no gene match: 14. Germline values: CDR1 DFQATT, CDR2 SNEGSKA (reference sequence). The CDR3 sequence is CSASPTFTSGRQETQYF. CDR3 nucleotide sequence: TGCAGTGCTAGTCCCACCTTTACTAGCGGGAGACAGGAGACCCAGTACTTC.

V and J are TRBV7-9 and TRBJ1-6; 7 nucleotides agree with TRBD1. This CDR3 comprises 15 residues. Germline lookup yields CDR1 SEHNR and CDR2 FQNEAQ (reference sequence). V lost 6 bases to trimming and J lost 1 base; unmatched junction nucleotides: 3. The CDR3 loop reads CASSSTGSYNSPLHF. The CDR3 region has the DNA TGTGCCAGCAGTTCGACAGGGTCCTATAATTCACCCCTCCACTTT. The full variable domain, completed using reference TRBV7-9 and TRBJ1-6, is DTGVSQNPRHKITKRGQNVTFRCDPISEHNRLYWYRQTLGQGPEFLTYFQNEAQLEKSRLLSDRFSAERPKGSFSTLEIQRTEQGDSAMYLCASSSTGSYNSPLHFGNGTRLTVT.

There are a few counts of this clonotype. The chain combines TRBV29-1 with TRBJ2-3; TRBD2 agrees at 9 bases. Germline assignment: CDR1 SQVTM and CDR2 ANQGSEA. V lost 7 bases to trimming and J lost 5 bases; unmatched junction nucleotides: 13. This CDR3 is built from 15 residues. The CDR3 loop is CSAQGREGPIDTQYF. DNA for the CDR3: TGCAGCGCCCAGGGGCGGGAGGGCCCGATAGATACGCAGTATTTT.

This chain links TRBV20-1 with TRBJ2-5, with TRBD2 matching over 11 bases. Germline CDR1 is DFQATT and CDR2 is SNEGSKA (reference sequence). This CDR3 has 14 residues. Germline trimming cut 6 bases from V and 4 bases from J; bases unmatched to any gene: 7. As DNA, the CDR3 is TGCAGTGCAGGGAGGACTAGCGGGCGAGAGACCCAGTACTTC. It specifies CSAGRTSGRETQYF.

This clonotype occurred a few times. The chain uses TRBV18 and TRBJ2-6; D perhaps matches TRBD1 (5 bases). The V and J ends lost 2 bases and 4 bases respectively, with 9 bases between them. Germline values: CDR1 KGHSH, CDR2 LQKENI. The CDR3 loop spans 15 amino acids. The CDR3 nucleotides read TGTGCCAGCTCACCAGGGGCGCAGGGGGCCAACGTCCTGACTTTC. Its translation is CASSPGAQGANVLTF.

There are a few counts of this clonotype. The chain has TRBV12-3 or TRBV12-4 and TRBJ2-4, with 8 bases matching TRBD1. J was trimmed by 4 bases and V by 2 bases; bases with no gene match: 4. The CDR3 consists of 15 residues. CDR3 sequence: CASSLTRQGKNIQYF. The CDR3 DNA reads TGTGCCAGCAGTTTAACCCGACAGGGGAAAAACATTCAGTACTTC.

This clonotype has only one observation. V gene TRBV7-9 combines with J gene TRBJ2-1, with TRBD2 matching over 7 bases. V gave up 4 bases and J gave up 5 bases; unmatched junction bases: 2. The CDR3 sequence is 13 residues long. Germline-derived CDR1 and CDR2 are SEHNR and FQNEAQ (reference sequence). The CDR3 DNA follows: TGTGCCAGCAGCTCCGGACTAGACAATGAGCAGTTCTTC. This codes for CASSSGLDNEQFF.

This clonotype has just a few counts. This chain connects TRBV20-1 to TRBJ2-7; D perhaps matches TRBD2 (6 bases). Germline V gives CDR1 DFQATT, CDR2 SNEGSKA (reference sequence). The CDR3 spans 14 residues. Trimming stripped 0 bases from V and 4 bases from J, with 13 bases between. CDR3 in DNA: TGCAGTGCTAGAGAGGATAGGGACTTATACGAGCAGTACTTC. This sequence encodes CSAREDRDLYEQYF.

V gene TRBV13 combines with J gene TRBJ2-1; no firm D call. There are 14 residues in the CDR3. V lost 5 bases and J 8 bases, leaving 16 bases between the germline ends. CDR1 is PRHDT and CDR2 is FYEKMQ in the germline V gene (reference sequence). CDR3 sequence reads: CASSVGPGEDEQFF. CDR3 DNA: TGTGCCAGCAGCGTTGGGCCGGGTGAGGATGAGCAGTTCTTC.

This clonotype was found many times. The V gene is TRBV27, the J gene TRBJ2-7; D call uncertain. The CDR3 runs 11 residues. Germline CDR1 and CDR2: MNHEY and SMNVEV (reference sequence). V shed 4 bases and J shed 3 bases, with 4 bases lying between them. This chain's CDR3 is CASSSYYEQYF. The CDR3 bases are TGTGCCAGCAGTTCCTACTACGAGCAGTACTTC.

J is TRBJ1-2 and V is TRBV7-9, with TRBD1 matching 10 bases. The CDR3 consists of 15 residues. Trimming cost V 5 bases and J 6 bases; bases outside gene matches: 9. Germline lookup yields CDR1 SEHNR and CDR2 FQNEAQ (reference sequence). This CDR3 reads CASSPGQGGKDGYTF. The CDR3 bases are TGTGCCAGCAGCCCAGGACAGGGGGGAAAGGATGGCTACACCTTC. Looking up the rest from reference TRBV7-9 and TRBJ1-2 gives the full variable domain: DTGVSQNPRHKITKRGQNVTFRCDPISEHNRLYWYRQTLGQGPEFLTYFQNEAQLEKSRLLSDRFSAERPKGSFSTLEIQRTEQGDSAMYLCASSPGQGGKDGYTFGSGTRLTVV.

The V and J genes are TRBV4-2 and TRBJ2-1, with 10 bases matching TRBD1. This CDR3 is 14 amino acids long. Germline lookup yields CDR1 LGHNA and CDR2 YNFKEQ. V shed 6 bases and J 9 bases; nucleotides not matched to a gene: 8. The DNA for the CDR3 is TGTGCCAGCAGGTTCGGGACAGGGGAGAGTGAGCAGTTCTTC. Its protein product is CASRFGTGESEQFF.

This sequence joins TRBV5-1 and TRBJ2-3; no firm D call. CDR3 length equals 13 residues. Deletions cut 2 bases from V and 6 bases from J, with 10 bases between. Per the germline V gene, CDR1 is SGHRS and CDR2 is YFSETQ. The CDR3 region has the DNA TGCGCCAGCAGCTTAAAGAGAGGTGATACGCAGTATTTT. It specifies CASSLKRGDTQYF.

This clonotype turned up a few times. The J gene is TRBJ2-3, the V gene TRBV28, with 7 nucleotides matching TRBD1. After removal of 5 bases from V and 2 bases from J, the junction contained 10 bases not matched to a gene. Germline loops: CDR1 MDHEN, CDR2 SYDVKM. This CDR3 region has 16 residues. The CDR3 sequence: CASSPWTGPLTDTQYF. In DNA form, the CDR3 reads TGTGCCAGCAGTCCTTGGACAGGTCCACTCACAGATACGCAGTATTTT.

The chain is built from TRBV29-1 and TRBJ2-7; TRBD2 aligns across 13 bases. Germline CDR1 and CDR2: SQVTM and ANQGSEA. This CDR3 region has 14 residues. V shed 7 bases and J 4 bases; nucleotides not matched to a gene: 7. The DNA of the CDR3 is TGCAGCGCTACGACTAGCGGGAGGCCGTACGAGCAGTACTTC. Its translation is CSATTSGRPYEQYF.

The chain combines TRBV7-8 with TRBJ2-3; TRBD2 matches at 10 bases. The CDR3 consists of 17 residues. Trimming took 2 bases from V and 4 from J; bases not matched to a gene: 9. In germline, CDR1 is SGHVS, CDR2 FQNEAQ. The chain's CDR3 is CASSLWASGSEADTQYF. In nucleotides, the CDR3 is TGTGCCAGCAGCTTATGGGCTAGCGGGAGTGAGGCAGATACGCAGTATTTT.